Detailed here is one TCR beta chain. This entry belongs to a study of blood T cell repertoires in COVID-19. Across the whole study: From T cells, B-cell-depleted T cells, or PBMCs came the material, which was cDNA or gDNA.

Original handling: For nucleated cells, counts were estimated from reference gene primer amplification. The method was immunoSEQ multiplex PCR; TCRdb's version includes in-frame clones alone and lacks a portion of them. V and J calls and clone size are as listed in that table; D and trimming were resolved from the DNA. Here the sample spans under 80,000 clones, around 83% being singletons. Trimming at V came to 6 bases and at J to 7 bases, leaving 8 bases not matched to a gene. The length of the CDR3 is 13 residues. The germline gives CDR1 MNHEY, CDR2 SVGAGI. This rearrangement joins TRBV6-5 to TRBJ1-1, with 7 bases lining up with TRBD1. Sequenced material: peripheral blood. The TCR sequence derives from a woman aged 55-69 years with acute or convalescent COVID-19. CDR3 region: CASRPRQGFEAFF. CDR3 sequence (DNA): TGTGCCAGCAGACCTCGACAGGGATTTGAAGCTTTCTTT.